This TCR beta chain was sequenced for a study of CD8 T cells in ankylosing spondylitis. Points from the study as a whole: Disease-linked clones reportedly showed significant enrichment in matched ankylosing spondylitis synovial fluid. Disease-linked clones had a CD8+ phenotype and relatively low frequency in peripheral blood. Ankylosing spondylitis blood appeared to be characterized by a TCR beta motif of eight or nine highly homologous variants.

Quantitative 5'-RACE with molecular barcodes generated TCR beta libraries. TCRdb redid the calling of the 5' RACE reads with MiXCR, one entry per CDR3 protein. The data show about 500,000 distinct CDR3 sequences, roughly 5.3% seen once. Deletions cut 3 bases from V and 1 base from J, with 7 bases between. The CDR3 is 14 amino acids. The V gene's germline CDR1 is SGHDT and CDR2 YYEEEE. This clonotype was found a few times. Its specificity is not known. Specimen: blood, either unsorted or a sorted T cell fraction (not recorded which). The chain recombines TRBV5-6 with TRBJ2-2; unclear D gene. This clonotype was sampled from a male donor with ankylosing spondylitis. The chain's CDR3 is CASSWGWNTGELFF. Written as DNA, the CDR3 is TGTGCCAGCAGCTGGGGATGGAACACCGGGGAGCTGTTTTTT.